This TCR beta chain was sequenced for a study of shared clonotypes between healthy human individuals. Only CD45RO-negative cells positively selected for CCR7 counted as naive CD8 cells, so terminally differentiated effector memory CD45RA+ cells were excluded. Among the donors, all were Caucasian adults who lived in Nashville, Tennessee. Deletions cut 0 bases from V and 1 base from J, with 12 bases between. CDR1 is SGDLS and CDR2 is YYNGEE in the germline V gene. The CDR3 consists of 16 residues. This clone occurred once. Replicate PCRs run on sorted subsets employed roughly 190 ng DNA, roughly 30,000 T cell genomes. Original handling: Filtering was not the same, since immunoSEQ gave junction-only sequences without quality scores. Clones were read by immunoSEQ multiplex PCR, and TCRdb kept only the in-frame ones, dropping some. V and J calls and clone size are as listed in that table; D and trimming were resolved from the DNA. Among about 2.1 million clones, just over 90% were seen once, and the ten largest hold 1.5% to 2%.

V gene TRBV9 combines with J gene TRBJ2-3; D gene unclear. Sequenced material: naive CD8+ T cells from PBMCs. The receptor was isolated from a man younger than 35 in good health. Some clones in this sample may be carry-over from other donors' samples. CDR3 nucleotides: TGTGCCAGCAGCGTAGGGTGGAGAAGAGGCACAGATACGCAGTATTTT. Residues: CASSVGWRRGTDTQYF.